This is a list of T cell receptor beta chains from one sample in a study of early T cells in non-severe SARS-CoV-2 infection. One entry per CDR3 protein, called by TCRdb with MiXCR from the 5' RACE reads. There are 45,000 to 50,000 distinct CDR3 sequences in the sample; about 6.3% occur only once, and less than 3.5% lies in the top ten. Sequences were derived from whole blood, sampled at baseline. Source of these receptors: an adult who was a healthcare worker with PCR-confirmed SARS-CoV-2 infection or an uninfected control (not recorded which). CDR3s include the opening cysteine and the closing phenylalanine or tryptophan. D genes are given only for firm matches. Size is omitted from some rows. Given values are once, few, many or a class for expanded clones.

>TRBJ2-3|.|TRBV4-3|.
CASSQEDWRSDTQYF
TGCGCCAGCAGCCAAGAGGACTGGCGCTCAGATACGCAGTATTTT
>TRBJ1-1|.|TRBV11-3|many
CASSSGRTNTEAFF
TGTGCCAGCAGCTCAGGACGAACGAACACTGAAGCTTTCTTT
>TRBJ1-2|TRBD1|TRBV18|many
CASSPPDRIGYTF
TGTGCCAGCTCACCACCGGACAGGATCGGCTACACCTTC
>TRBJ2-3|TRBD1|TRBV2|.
CASSEGEVGTGTDTQYF
TGTGCCAGCAGTGAAGGGGAGGTCGGGACAGGAACAGATACGCAGTATTTT
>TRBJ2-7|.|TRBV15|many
CATSKNPGLRYEQYF
TGTGCCACCAGCAAAAACCCCGGACTCCGTTACGAGCAGTACTTC
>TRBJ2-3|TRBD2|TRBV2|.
CASRRAGGPTDTQYF
TGTGCCAGCAGACGGGCGGGGGGGCCCACAGATACGCAGTATTTT
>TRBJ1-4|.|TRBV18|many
CASSPNVRTVLNEKLFF
TGTGCCAGCTCACCAAACGTCCGGACAGTGCTTAATGAAAAACTGTTTTTT
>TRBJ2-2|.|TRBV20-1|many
CSGRFGTGELFF
TGCAGTGGACGGTTTGGCACCGGGGAGCTGTTTTTT
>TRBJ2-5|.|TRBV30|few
CAWSPKGGTQYF
TGTGCCTGGAGTCCTAAGGGGGGGACCCAGTACTTC
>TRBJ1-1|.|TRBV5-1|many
CASSLAVRGTEAFF
TGCGCCAGCAGCTTGGCCGTCAGGGGCACTGAAGCTTTCTTT
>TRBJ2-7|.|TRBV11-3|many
CASSLTSTEQYF
TGTGCCAGCAGCTTAACCTCTACCGAGCAGTACTTC
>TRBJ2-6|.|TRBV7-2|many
CASSLAASAGANVLTF
TGTGCCAGCAGCTTAGCAGCTAGCGCTGGGGCCAACGTCCTGACTTTC